The TCR beta chain under discussion was sequenced for a study of blood T cell repertoires in COVID-19. About the research overall: Nucleic acid was either cDNA or gDNA, and it came from T cells, B-cell-depleted T cells, or PBMCs.

Germline-derived CDR1 and CDR2 are SGHRS and YFSETQ. The V and J ends lost 5 bases and 8 bases, in that order; junction bases with no gene match: 11. The CDR3 sequence is 15 residues long. Enrollment of patients from Seattle took place during active infection, with longitudinal follow-up. In the original analysis: Amplification from reference gene primers served as the basis for estimated nucleated cell counts. Assay used: immunoSEQ multiplex PCR; TCRdb lists only in-frame clones, some missing. D and trimming were read from the DNA, whereas the V and J calls and clone size are those reported in that table. The profile shows fewer than 500,000 clones, 85% to 90% of them singletons.

This sequence originates from a man younger than 35 with COVID-19, enrolled during active disease. The sample comprised peripheral blood. The rearrangement links TRBV5-1 to TRBJ2-1; the match to TRBD2 covers 9 bases. The CDR3 reads CASSTRRGGPDEQFF. DNA of the CDR3: TGCGCCAGCAGTACCCGGCGGGGGGGCCCGGATGAGCAGTTCTTC. Full variable domain (outside the CDR3, taken from reference TRBV5-1 and TRBJ2-1): KAGVTQTPRYLIKTRGQQVTLSCSPISGHRSVSWYQQTPGQGLQFLFEYFSETQRNKGNFPGRFSGRQFSNSRSEMNVSTLELGDSALYLCASSTRRGGPDEQFFGPGTRLTVL.